This TCR beta chain was profiled in a study of cytomegalovirus exposure and HLA in healthy donors. Findings and limits, study-wide: Association of a missense DCLRE1C variant with TCR beta V- and J-gene trimming was reported in a later analysis. Analyses of presence/absence relied on an assumption of roughly uniform sequencing depth across donors. Cytomegalovirus-associated TCR beta chains were listed, numbering around 150.

The CDR3 covers 13 residues. V was shortened by 6 bases and J by 6 bases, with 11 bases between the two germline ends. Germline values: CDR1 MNHEY, CDR2 SVGAGI. Primers included in the PCR were 60 Vbeta and 13 Jbeta primers. Clones were sequenced by immunoSEQ multiplex PCR, and TCRdb holds only the in-frame ones, with some missing. This repertoire shows some 36,000 clones, 55% to 75% found once; its top ten account for 5% to 8%. About this clone: Its antigen is unidentified.

Sequencing was done on a sample of PBMCs. The clonotype comes from a man aged 30-40 years in good health and CMV-seronegative. The chain combines TRBV6-5 with TRBJ1-4; D gene unclear. The CDR3 protein is CASSPWQDEKLFF. As DNA, the CDR3 is TGTGCCAGCAGCCCCTGGCAGGATGAAAAACTGTTTTTT.